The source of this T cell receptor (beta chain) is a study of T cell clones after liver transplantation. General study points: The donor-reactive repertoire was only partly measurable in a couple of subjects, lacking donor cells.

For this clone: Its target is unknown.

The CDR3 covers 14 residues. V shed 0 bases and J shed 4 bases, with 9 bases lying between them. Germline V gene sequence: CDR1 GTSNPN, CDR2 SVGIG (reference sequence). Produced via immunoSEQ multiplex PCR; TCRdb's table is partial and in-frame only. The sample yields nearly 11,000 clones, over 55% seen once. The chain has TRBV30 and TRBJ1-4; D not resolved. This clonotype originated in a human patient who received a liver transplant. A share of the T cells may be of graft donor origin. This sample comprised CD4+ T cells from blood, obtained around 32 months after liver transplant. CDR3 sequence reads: CAWSVDRLNEKLFF. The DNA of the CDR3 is TGTGCCTGGAGTGTAGATAGGCTTAATGAAAAACTGTTTTTT.